The clone carrying this TCR beta chain was seen more than once but under ten times. This entry comes from a study of molecular identifiers for immune sequencing clone quantification. TCRdb recomputed calls from the PCR reads with MiXCR, one row per CDR3 protein. The sample carries hundreds of thousands of distinct CDR3 sequences, about a quarter recorded once. Material for sequencing was naive CD8+ T cells from blood, with Jurkat cell RNA spiked in. The subset here: FACS-sorted CD8+CD4-CCR7+CD45RA+ naive T cells. This TCR was sampled from a human donor in good health. Some libraries in this study had Jurkat cell RNA spiked in.

The CDR3, as DNA: TGTGCCAGCAAGCAGGGGGCGACTGAAAAACTGTTTTTT. Translated, it gives CASKQGATEKLFF. The rearrangement uses TRBV11-2 and TRBJ1-4; 8 bases align to TRBD1. The CDR3 spans 13 residues. In germline, CDR1 is SGHAT, CDR2 FQNNGV. J gave up 7 bases and V 7 bases, and 5 bases lay outside the gene matches.